This is a list of T cell receptor beta chains from one sample in a study of shared clonotypes between healthy human individuals. Produced via immunoSEQ multiplex PCR; TCRdb's table is partial and in-frame only. The data contain 450,000 to 500,000 clones, approximately 78% of them seen just once; the ten biggest clones take up approximately 12%. Sequenced: PBMCs. Receptor source: a middle-aged woman in good health. Some clones in this sample may be carry-over from other donors' samples. The CDR3 runs from the conserved cysteine through the conserved F or W. The D gene is left open where the match is weak. Only part of the rows carry a size: once, few, many, or a class if the clone is expanded.

v_gene: TRBV4-1
abundance: NA
j_gene: TRBJ2-1
d_gene: TRBD2
CDR3nt: TGCGCCAGCAGCCAGACTAGCGGGCCATCCTACAATGAGCAGTTCTTC
CDR3aa: CASSQTSGPSYNEQFF

v_gene: TRBV19
abundance: NA
j_gene: TRBJ1-4
d_gene: NA
CDR3nt: TGTGCCACCAAAAGGTTGTGGGAGACTAATGAAAAACTGTTTTTT
CDR3aa: CATKRLWETNEKLFF

v_gene: TRBV19
abundance: NA
j_gene: TRBJ2-7
d_gene: NA
CDR3nt: TGTGCCAGTAGCGGGGGAAGAGGCTACGAGCAGTACTTC
CDR3aa: CASSGGRGYEQYF

v_gene: TRBV27
abundance: NA
j_gene: TRBJ2-1
d_gene: TRBD2
CDR3nt: TGTGCCAGCAGTTACCGGTCGAGCGGGAGTCCAAATGAGCAGTTCTTC
CDR3aa: CASSYRSSGSPNEQFF

v_gene: TRBV19
abundance: NA
j_gene: TRBJ2-3
d_gene: TRBD2
CDR3nt: TGTGCCAGTACGGCGGGAGGAACCACAGATACGCAGTATTTT
CDR3aa: CASTAGGTTDTQYF

v_gene: TRBV5-5
abundance: NA
j_gene: TRBJ1-4
d_gene: NA
CDR3nt: TGTGCCAGCAGCCCCCAGGGAACCGCAACTAATGAAAAACTGTTTTTT
CDR3aa: CASSPQGTATNEKLFF

v_gene: TRBV5-1
abundance: NA
j_gene: TRBJ2-6
d_gene: TRBD1
CDR3nt: TGCGCCAGCAGCTTGGCGGGGACAGGGGGGAACGGGGCCAACGTCCTGACTTTC
CDR3aa: CASSLAGTGGNGANVLTF

v_gene: TRBV6-5
abundance: NA
j_gene: TRBJ1-4
d_gene: NA
CDR3nt: TGTGCCAGCAGCTTAGGGACCTATGAAAAACTGTTTTTT
CDR3aa: CASSLGTYEKLFF

v_gene: TRBV10-3
abundance: many
j_gene: TRBJ2-1
d_gene: TRBD2
CDR3nt: TGTGCCATCAGTGCAACGGGAGGGCCAAGGGAGCAGTTCTTC
CDR3aa: CAISATGGPREQFF

v_gene: TRBV27
abundance: many
j_gene: TRBJ1-1
d_gene: NA
CDR3nt: TGTGCCAGCAGTTTATCCCAGGGTTTGGGTACTGAAGCTTTCTTT
CDR3aa: CASSLSQGLGTEAFF

v_gene: TRBV5-3
abundance: NA
j_gene: TRBJ2-7
d_gene: NA
CDR3nt: TGTGCCAGAAGCGGGAAAGTCGAGCAGTACTTC
CDR3aa: CARSGKVEQYF

v_gene: TRBV7-3
abundance: NA
j_gene: TRBJ1-1
d_gene: NA
CDR3nt: TGTGCCAGCAGCTTAGCCCTCGGAAACACTGAAGCTTTCTTT
CDR3aa: CASSLALGNTEAFF

v_gene: TRBV4-1
abundance: NA
j_gene: TRBJ2-5
d_gene: TRBD1
CDR3nt: TGCGCCAGCAGCCAGACAGGGCTTATTGGAGAGACCCAGTACTTC
CDR3aa: CASSQTGLIGETQYF

v_gene: TRBV11-2
abundance: NA
j_gene: TRBJ2-5
d_gene: TRBD2
CDR3nt: TGTGCCAGCACCTTAGTGGGACTAGCGGAAGAGACCCAGTACTTC
CDR3aa: CASTLVGLAEETQYF

v_gene: TRBV15
abundance: few
j_gene: TRBJ2-7
d_gene: NA
CDR3nt: TGTGCCACCAGCAGAGATCCTGGACAGAGCGAGCAGTACTTC
CDR3aa: CATSRDPGQSEQYF

v_gene: TRBV2
abundance: NA
j_gene: TRBJ2-5
d_gene: NA
CDR3nt: TGTGCCAGCAGTGCACTAGTTGGAAACCAAGAGACCCAGTACTTC
CDR3aa: CASSALVGNQETQYF

v_gene: TRBV10-2
abundance: NA
j_gene: TRBJ1-5
d_gene: NA
CDR3nt: TGCGCCAGCAGTGAATTATGGCAGGGAGGCCAGCCCCAGCATTTT
CDR3aa: CASSELWQGGQPQHF

v_gene: TRBV5-1
abundance: NA
j_gene: TRBJ2-3
d_gene: TRBD2
CDR3nt: TGCGCCAGCAGCTTGGTACTAGCGGCCACAGATACGCAGTATTTT
CDR3aa: CASSLVLAATDTQYF

v_gene: TRBV11-1
abundance: NA
j_gene: TRBJ2-2
d_gene: TRBD2
CDR3nt: TGTGCCAGCAGCGGTACTAGCGGGAACACCGGGGAGCTGTTTTTT
CDR3aa: CASSGTSGNTGELFF

v_gene: TRBV6-6
abundance: once
j_gene: TRBJ1-4
d_gene: NA
CDR3nt: TGTGCCAGCAGTCAAACGAGGGCCCGGGGAAGAGAAAAACTGTTTTTT
CDR3aa: CASSQTRARGREKLFF

v_gene: TRBV28
abundance: NA
j_gene: TRBJ2-7
d_gene: TRBD1
CDR3nt: TGTGCCAGCAGGGTACAACAGGGGTACGAGCAGTACTTC
CDR3aa: CASRVQQGYEQYF

v_gene: TRBV7-9
abundance: once
j_gene: TRBJ2-7
d_gene: TRBD2
CDR3nt: TGTGCCAGCAGCTCGATAGCGGGAGTCTACGAGCAGTACTTC
CDR3aa: CASSSIAGVYEQYF

v_gene: TRBV20-1
abundance: NA
j_gene: TRBJ1-1
d_gene: TRBD1
CDR3nt: TGCAGTGCCTTACAGGGGACTGAAGCTTTCTTT
CDR3aa: CSALQGTEAFF

v_gene: TRBV5-1
abundance: NA
j_gene: TRBJ2-1
d_gene: NA
CDR3nt: TGCGCCAGCAGCGTGACAGTTTCCTACAATGAGCAGTTCTTC
CDR3aa: CASSVTVSYNEQFF

v_gene: TRBV18
abundance: once
j_gene: TRBJ2-5
d_gene: TRBD2
CDR3nt: TGTGCCAGCTCACCACCGCGGGAGCGAGAGACCCAGTACTTC
CDR3aa: CASSPPRERETQYF

v_gene: TRBV15
abundance: NA
j_gene: TRBJ2-7
d_gene: NA
CDR3nt: TGTGCCACCAGCAGAGTGGGGAGCGGCTCCTACGAGCAGTACTTC
CDR3aa: CATSRVGSGSYEQYF

v_gene: TRBV19
abundance: NA
j_gene: TRBJ2-1
d_gene: NA
CDR3nt: TGTGCCAGTAGTCCGTACAGCTACAATGAGCAGTTCTTC
CDR3aa: CASSPYSYNEQFF

v_gene: TRBV29-1
abundance: NA
j_gene: TRBJ2-7
d_gene: NA
CDR3nt: TGCAGCGTTCGGGACGGCACCTACGAGCAGTACTTC
CDR3aa: CSVRDGTYEQYF

v_gene: TRBV10-3
abundance: NA
j_gene: TRBJ2-2
d_gene: TRBD2
CDR3nt: TGTGCCTCCGGGACTAGCGGGAGTCCGGGCACCGGGGAGCTGTTTTTT
CDR3aa: CASGTSGSPGTGELFF